What follows describes a single TCR beta chain. Its antigen is currently unknown. Patients underwent thyroid surgery, and none had received any treatment before it. These data belong to a study of metastatic and nonmetastatic thyroid tumors. Study at large: Repertoires were compared across blood and tumor or nodule tissue from malignant and benign thyroid patients. General study points: Reports indicated that malignant thyroid tumors showed significantly higher TCR beta diversity than benign nodules did, in blood and tumor.

Germline V gives CDR1 SGHAT, CDR2 FQNNGV. V lost 0 bases to trimming and J lost 7 bases, with 16 bases between them. This CDR3 is 16 amino acids long. How the authors handled the data: What underpinned the distant-metastasis classifier for papillary thyroid cancer was the set of CDR3 differences across clinicopathological groups. TCRdb re-called clones from the PCR reads using MiXCR. TCRdb assigned the V and J calls; the authors' analysis was not used. Of about 33,000 clones in the sample, over 15% were seen once. This TCR derives from a male donor with papillary thyroid cancer or a benign thyroid nodule (not recorded which). Some clones in this sample may be carry-over from other donors' samples. The sequenced sample consisted of blood. V is TRBV11-2 and J is TRBJ2-1; perhaps TRBD1 as D (5 bases). CDR3: CASSLDWQGISNEQFF. DNA for the CDR3: TGTGCCAGCAGCTTAGATTGGCAGGGAATATCGAATGAGCAGTTCTTC.